This TCR beta chain was captured in a study of CD8+ T cells in alopecia areata. Isolated RNA was reverse transcribed into cDNA used as the sequencing template. TCRdb's table, derived via immunoSEQ multiplex PCR, lists solely in-frame clones and lacks some. The sample shows 150,000 to 200,000 clones, less than 65% of them seen only once. Trimming removed 6 bases from V and 4 bases from J, with 16 bases in between. Germline CDR1 SGHDT, CDR2 YYEEEE. This CDR3 region has 14 residues. Treatment given: oral pan-JAK inhibitor, 5-10 mg twice daily. This clone was seen a handful of times. The specimen comprised CD4+ T cells sorted from blood, sampled at week 24, from a patient treated with tofacitinib. This rearrangement joins TRBV5-6 to TRBJ1-1, with a weak D call TRBD1 (5 bases). The TCR comes from a human donor with alopecia areata. The CDR3 spells CASIRGALRTEAFF. As DNA, the CDR3 is TGTGCCAGCATTAGAGGGGCATTACGCACTGAAGCTTTCTTT.